These 8 T cell receptor beta chains share one sample of origin, sequenced in a study of vaccination effects on CD4 cells after COVID-19. These receptors lack a known antigen. Under the ViraFEST assay, PBMC were stimulated with viral peptide pools so that antigen-specific CD4+ T cells expanded. Sequencing was performed afterwards. Isolation of CD4+ T cells took place after about 10 days of culture. The repertoire was sequenced with immunoSEQ multiplex PCR; TCRdb's copy has only in-frame clones and lacks some. Of about 54,000 clones in the sample, around 86% were seen once. Sample: CD4+ T cells from PBMCs cultured with HCoV-229E spike peptides, taken before COVID-19 vaccination. All receptors derive from a human donor who received a COVID-19 vaccine.

The J gene is TRBJ1-2, the V gene TRBV7-2; possible D gene TRBD1, 5 bases. Looked up from germline, CDR1 is SGHTA and CDR2 is FQGNSA. Trimming removed 6 bases from V and 2 bases from J, with 10 bases in between. This CDR3 has 13 residues. As DNA, the CDR3 is TGTGCCAGCAGTCCGGACAAAAACTATGGCTACACCTTC. This sequence encodes CASSPDKNYGYTF. The entire variable domain, with the rest obtained from reference TRBV7-2 and TRBJ1-2, is as follows: GAGVSQSPSNKVTEKGKDVELRCDPISGHTALYWYRQSLGQGLEFLIYFQGNSAPDKSGLPSDRFSAERTGGSVSTLTIQRTQQEDSAVYLCASSPDKNYGYTFGSGTRLTVV.

This clone was recorded once. The chain carries TRBV4-1 and TRBJ2-5; no clear D. V dropped 1 base and J dropped 5 bases, with 8 bases sitting between them. This CDR3 comprises 13 residues. Per germline, CDR1 MGHRA and CDR2 YSYEKL. CDR3 amino acids: CASSQVRWETQYF. DNA for the CDR3: TGCGCCAGCAGCCAAGTACGGTGGGAGACCCAGTACTTC.

The chain joins TRBV19 to TRBJ1-3; the D is unclear. V gave up 6 bases and J gave up 1 base, with 10 bases separating them. This CDR3 contains 14 residues. Per germline, CDR1 LNHDA and CDR2 SQIVND (reference sequence). DNA for the CDR3: TGTGCCAGTAGCCACATGGGGTCTGGAAACACCATATATTTT. It translates to CASSHMGSGNTIYF.

This clone has just one count. The V and J genes are TRBV2 and TRBJ1-5; D unresolved. Germline loops: CDR1 SNHLY, CDR2 FYNNEI. V lost 5 bases and J lost 0, with 11 bases in between. The CDR3 is made up of 15 amino acids. CDR3 in amino acids: CASSFAKHSNQPQHF. The CDR3 coding sequence is TGTGCCAGCAGTTTCGCGAAGCATAGCAATCAGCCCCAGCATTTT.

The V call is TRBV6-6, the J call TRBJ2-4; TRBD2 might be the D (6 bases). The germline gives CDR1 MNHNY, CDR2 SVGAGI (reference sequence). V lost 2 bases and J 0 bases, leaving 11 bases between the germline ends. The CDR3 runs to 16 residues. CDR3 DNA sequence: TGTGCCAGCAGTTACGGAGGGGCCCCAGCCAAAAACATTCAGTACTTC. It encodes CASSYGGAPAKNIQYF.

V is TRBV7-7 and J is TRBJ2-7; 9 bases fit TRBD1. This CDR3 is built from 17 residues. Germline values: CDR1 SSHAT, CDR2 FNYEAQ (reference sequence). V lost 2 bases to trimming and J lost 6 bases; unmatched junction nucleotides: 14. The CDR3 spells CASSLRPRTGDFSEQYV. The CDR3 coding sequence is TGTGCCAGCAGCTTACGCCCTCGGACAGGGGATTTCTCCGAGCAGTACGTC.

Only one count was recorded for this clone. V usage is TRBV30 and J usage is TRBJ2-1, with TRBD2 matching over 13 bases. Germline V gene sequence: CDR1 GTSNPN, CDR2 SVGIG (reference sequence). The CDR3 runs to 18 residues. V lost 1 base, J lost 2 bases, and 8 bases stayed unmatched. The CDR3 protein is CAWSGTPTSGGPYNEQFF. CDR3 in DNA: TGTGCCTGGAGTGGAACTCCGACTAGCGGGGGGCCCTACAATGAGCAGTTCTTC. The full variable domain, completed using reference TRBV30 and TRBJ2-1, is SQTIHQWPATLVQPVGSPLSLECTVEGTSNPNLYWYRQAAGRGLQLLFYSVGIGQISSEVPQNLSASRPQDRQFILSSKKLLLSDSGFYLCAWSGTPTSGGPYNEQFFGPGTRLTVL.

The rearrangement joins TRBV7-2 to TRBJ1-2; no clear D. CDR3 size: 16 residues. V was trimmed by 5 bases and J by 0 bases, leaving 16 bases between them. Looked up from germline, CDR1 is SGHTA and CDR2 is FQGNSA. CDR3 nucleotides: TGTGCCAGCAGCCTCCGACCGGCGGGAGCTAACTATGGCTACACCTTC. Translated, it gives CASSLRPAGANYGYTF.